These 13 T cell receptor beta chains originate from one sample sequenced in a study of cytomegalovirus exposure and HLA in healthy donors (TCRdb year 2017). The library was generated by the immunoSEQ multiplex PCR assay. For the multiplex PCR, a mixture combining 60 forward primers for TCR Vbeta segments and 13 reverse primers for TCR Jbeta segments was used. TCRdb's version of the immuneACCESS table is confined to in-frame rearrangements and falls short of the full clone set. An unresolved V gene accounts for under half of the shortfall where checked; the remainder is of unknown origin. In this sample the table shows more than 95,000 clones, approximately 79% of which occur a single time. Jointly, the top ten make up 5.8% of the sample. Sequencing was done on a sample of PBMCs. These receptors were taken from a man between 60 and 70 years old in good health and CMV-seropositive.

V gene TRBV6-1 combines with J gene TRBJ2-3, with 10 positions matching TRBD1. V gave up 4 bases and J gave up 3 bases; unmatched junction bases: 4. The CDR3 is 15 residues long. CDR1 and CDR2 (germline): MNHNS, SASEGT. This CDR3 is CASSAPGQGTDTQYF. The CDR3, as DNA: TGTGCCAGCAGTGCACCGGGACAGGGGACAGATACGCAGTATTTT.

V usage is TRBV11-1 and J usage is TRBJ1-4; possibly TRBD1 for D (5 bases). The CDR3 length is 14 residues. The germline V and J ends were trimmed by 7 bases and 4 bases, with 13 bases remaining between them. Germline assignment: CDR1 SGHAT and CDR2 FQDESV (reference sequence). The CDR3 is CASTVGGVNEKLFF. For the CDR3, the DNA is TGTGCCAGCACCGTCGGGGGAGTTAATGAAAAACTGTTTTTT.

This clone has more than one count but fewer than ten. The V call is TRBV13, the J call TRBJ1-2; TRBD1 aligns across 7 bases. The CDR3 has 14 amino acids. The junction had 5 bases not matched to a gene; V was cut back by 0 bases and J by 7 bases. Germline assignment: CDR1 PRHDT and CDR2 FYEKMQ (reference sequence). The CDR3 nucleotides read TGTGCCAGCAGCTTAGGGTCAGGGGGGTTTGGCTACACCTTC. This encodes CASSLGSGGFGYTF.

The V and J genes are TRBV19 and TRBJ2-5, with D hard to call. The CDR3 has 13 amino acids. V lost 0 bases, J lost 5 bases, and 7 bases lay in between. Germline lookup yields CDR1 LNHDA and CDR2 SQIVND (reference sequence). The CDR3, as DNA: TGTGCCAGTAGTATAGATCTGTTCGAGACCCAGTACTTC. Encoded protein: CASSIDLFETQYF. Full variable domain (remainder filled in from reference TRBV19 and TRBJ2-5): DGGITQSPKYLFRKEGQNVTLSCEQNLNHDAMYWYRQDPGQGLRLIYYSQIVNDFQKGDIAEGYSVSREKKESFPLTVTSAQKNPTAFYLCASSIDLFETQYFGPGTRLLVL.

The V and J genes are TRBV5-4 and TRBJ2-7, with D perhaps TRBD2 (7 bases). Trimming removed 2 bases at V and 2 bases at J, with 17 bases between. The CDR3 is made up of 16 amino acids. Germline V gene data show CDR1 as SGHNT and CDR2 as YYREEE (reference sequence). CDR3 region: CASSFPRGAGTYEQYF. The DNA for the CDR3 is TGTGCCAGCAGCTTCCCTCGGGGGGCAGGGACCTACGAGCAGTACTTC.

The chain joins TRBV18 to TRBJ2-5, with D possibly TRBD2 on 7 matching bases. The CDR3 has 14 amino acids. V was trimmed by 0 bases and J by 4 bases, leaving 9 bases between them. Germline V gives CDR1 KGHSH, CDR2 LQKENI. CDR3 coding DNA: TGTGCCAGCTCACCACCGGGGGGGCTAGAGACCCAGTACTTC. Amino acid sequence: CASSPPGGLETQYF.

The chain joins TRBV12-5 to TRBJ2-7; TRBD1 matches 9 bases. The germline V gene encodes CDR1 LGHNT and CDR2 FRNRAP. Trimming took 3 bases from V and 4 from J; bases not matched to a gene: 10. The CDR3 covers 16 residues. The CDR3 coding sequence is TGTGCTAGTGGTTTCACGTCCGGGACAGGGTCTTACGAGCAGTACTTC. Encoded protein: CASGFTSGTGSYEQYF. The variable domain in full, with the rest retrieved from reference TRBV12-5 and TRBJ2-7, is DARVTQTPRHKVTEMGQEVTMRCQPILGHNTVFWYRQTMMQGLELLAYFRNRAPLDDSGMPKDRFSAEMPDATLATLKIQPSEPRDSAVYFCASGFTSGTGSYEQYFGPGTRLTVT.

This chain joins TRBV5-1 and TRBJ2-7; 8 nucleotides agree with TRBD2. The V gene's germline CDR1 is SGHRS and CDR2 YFSETQ. This CDR3 is 17 amino acids long. The ends lost 3 bases at V and 3 bases at J; junction bases unmatched: 14. The DNA for the CDR3 is TGCGCCAGCAGCTCCGTTGCAGCGGGGGCTCCTATCTACGAGCAGTACTTC. Translated: CASSSVAAGAPIYEQYF. Full variable domain (missing parts from reference TRBV5-1 and TRBJ2-7): KAGVTQTPRYLIKTRGQQVTLSCSPISGHRSVSWYQQTPGQGLQFLFEYFSETQRNKGNFPGRFSGRQFSNSRSEMNVSTLELGDSALYLCASSSVAAGAPIYEQYFGPGTRLTVT.

The chain combines TRBV7-8 with TRBJ1-2, with D unclear. There are 15 residues in the CDR3. The germline V gene has CDR1 SGHVS and CDR2 FQNEAQ. V lost 0 bases and J lost 4, with 12 bases in between. CDR3 residues: CASSLASGDFYGYTF. CDR3 bases: TGTGCCAGCAGCTTAGCGAGCGGGGATTTCTATGGCTACACCTTC.

The V gene is TRBV6-5, the J gene TRBJ1-6; possibly TRBD1 for D (5 bases). Germline V gene lookup returns CDR1 MNHEY and CDR2 SVGAGI. CDR3 length: 15 residues. Trimming took 0 bases from V and 2 from J, leaving 5 bases between them. CDR3 protein: CASSYSTAYNSPLHF. The CDR3 DNA follows: TGTGCCAGCAGTTACTCGACAGCCTATAATTCACCCCTCCACTTT.

There are a few counts of this clone. The chain employs TRBV13 and TRBJ1-1, with unresolved D. V was cut by 6 bases and J by 1 base, with 6 bases left in between. This CDR3 has 12 residues. Germline CDR1 is PRHDT and CDR2 is FYEKMQ (reference sequence). The CDR3 DNA reads as TGTGCCAGCAGGGAGGCGAACACTGAAGCTTTCTTT. This codes for CASREANTEAFF.

As regards this clone: Other DNA sequences within the sample encode an identical CDR3. The chain has TRBV29-1 and TRBJ1-5; TRBD1 is a possible D gene (6 bases). V lost 6 bases and J 2 bases, leaving 11 bases between the germline ends. The germline gives CDR1 SQVTM, CDR2 ANQGSEA. This CDR3 region has 13 residues. CDR3 in amino acids: CSVETGGNQPQHF. The CDR3 nucleotides read TGCAGCGTAGAGACAGGAGGCAATCAGCCCCAGCATTTT.

The V and J genes are TRBV7-2 and TRBJ1-6; D gene ambiguous. The CDR3 has 15 residues. With 0 bases removed from V and 6 bases from J, the gap between germline ends came to 9 bases. CDR1 SGHTA and CDR2 FQGNSA come from the germline V gene. The CDR3 region is CASSLARSSNSPLHF. In DNA form, the CDR3 reads TGTGCCAGCAGCTTAGCAAGGAGCAGTAATTCACCCCTCCACTTT.